The subject of this entry is one TCR beta chain. In the source study's methods: It was from reference gene primer amplification that nucleated cell counts were estimated. The table came from immunoSEQ multiplex PCR; TCRdb's copy has only in-frame clones and leaves some out. V, J and clone size are those of that table, while D and trimming were read from the DNA. The sample includes tens of thousands of clones, roughly 77% of them seen just once. This sample stems from a study of blood T cell repertoires in COVID-19. Whole-study context: The origin of the acute and convalescent COVID-19 samples was the United States, Italy and Spain. Sources were T cells, B-cell-depleted T cells, or PBMCs; the material itself was cDNA or gDNA.

CDR3 length: 14 amino acids. The germline CDR1 and CDR2 sequences are LNHDA and SQIVND (reference sequence). V lost 5 bases and J 6 bases, leaving 15 bases between the germline ends. The material sequenced was peripheral blood. The chain employs TRBV19 and TRBJ2-3; D is perhaps TRBD2 (5 bases). The source of this sequence is a human donor in a cohort sampled during active COVID-19. CDR3 nucleotide sequence: TGTGCCAGTAGTCCCCGGGAACTTTCGGATACGCAGTATTTT. Its protein product is CASSPRELSDTQYF.